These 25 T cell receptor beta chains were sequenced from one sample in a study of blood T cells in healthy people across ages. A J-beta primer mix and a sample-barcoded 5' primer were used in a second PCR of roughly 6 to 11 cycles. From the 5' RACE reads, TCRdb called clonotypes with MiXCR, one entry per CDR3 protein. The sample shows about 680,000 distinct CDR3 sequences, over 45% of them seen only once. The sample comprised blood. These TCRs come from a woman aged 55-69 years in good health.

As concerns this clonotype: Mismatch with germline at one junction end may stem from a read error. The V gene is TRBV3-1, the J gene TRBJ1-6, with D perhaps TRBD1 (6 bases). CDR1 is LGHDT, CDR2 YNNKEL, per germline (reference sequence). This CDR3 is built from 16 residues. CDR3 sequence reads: CASTQTGSAYNSPFHF. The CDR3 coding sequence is TGTGCCAGCACTCAAACAGGGAGTGCCTATAATTCACCCTTCCACTTT. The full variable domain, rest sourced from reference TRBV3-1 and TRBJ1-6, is DTAVSQTPKYLVTQMGNDKSIKCEQNLGHDTMYWYKQDSKKFLKIMFSYNNKELIINETVPNRFSPKSPDKAHLNLHINSLELGDSAVYFCASTQTGSAYNSPFHFGNGTRLTVT.

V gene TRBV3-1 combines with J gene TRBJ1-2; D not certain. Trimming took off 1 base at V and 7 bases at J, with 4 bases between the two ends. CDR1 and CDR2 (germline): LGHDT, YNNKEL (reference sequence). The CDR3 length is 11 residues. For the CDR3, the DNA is TGTGCCAGCAGCCAAGGTCCTGGCTACACCTTC. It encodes CASSQGPGYTF.

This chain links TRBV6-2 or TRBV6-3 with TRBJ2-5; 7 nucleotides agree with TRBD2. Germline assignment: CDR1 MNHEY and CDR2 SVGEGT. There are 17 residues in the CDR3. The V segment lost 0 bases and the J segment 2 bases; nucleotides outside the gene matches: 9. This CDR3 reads CASSYSGLAGAQETQYF. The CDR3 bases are TGTGCCAGCAGTTACTCGGGGCTGGCGGGAGCACAAGAGACCCAGTACTTC.

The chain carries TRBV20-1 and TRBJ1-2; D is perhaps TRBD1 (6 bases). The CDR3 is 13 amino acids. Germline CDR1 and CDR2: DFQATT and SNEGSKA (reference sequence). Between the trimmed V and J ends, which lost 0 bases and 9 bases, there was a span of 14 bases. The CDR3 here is CSAREQGALSYTF. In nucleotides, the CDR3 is TGCAGTGCTAGAGAACAGGGTGCCTTAAGCTACACCTTC.

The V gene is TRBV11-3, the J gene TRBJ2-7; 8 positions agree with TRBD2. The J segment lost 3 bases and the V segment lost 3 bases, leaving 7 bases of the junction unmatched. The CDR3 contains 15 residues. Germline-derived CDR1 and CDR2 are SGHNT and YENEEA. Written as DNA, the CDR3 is TGTGCCAGCAGCTTCGGACGGGAGGGCGACTACGAGCAGTACTTC. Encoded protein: CASSFGREGDYEQYF.

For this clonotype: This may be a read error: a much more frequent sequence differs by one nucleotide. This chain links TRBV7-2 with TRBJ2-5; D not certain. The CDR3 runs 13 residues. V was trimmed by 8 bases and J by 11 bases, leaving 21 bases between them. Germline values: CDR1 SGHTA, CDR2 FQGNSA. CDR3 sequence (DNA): TGTGCCAGCGGCTCTGAAAGCCGGGCGCCGCAGTACTTC. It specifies CASGSESRAPQYF.

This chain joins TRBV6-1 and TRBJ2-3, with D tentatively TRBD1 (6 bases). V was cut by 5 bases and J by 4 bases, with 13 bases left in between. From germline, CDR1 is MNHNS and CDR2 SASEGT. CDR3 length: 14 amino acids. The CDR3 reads CASSTTGRADTQYF. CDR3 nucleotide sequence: TGTGCCAGCAGTACCACAGGGCGTGCAGATACGCAGTATTTT.

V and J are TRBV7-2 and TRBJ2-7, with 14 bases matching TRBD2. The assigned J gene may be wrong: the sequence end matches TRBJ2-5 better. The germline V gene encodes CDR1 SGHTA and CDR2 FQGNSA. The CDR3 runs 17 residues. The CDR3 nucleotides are TGTGCCAGCAGACATACTCCGGGACTAGCGGGAGAAGAGACCCAGTACTTC. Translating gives CASRHTPGLAGEETQYF.

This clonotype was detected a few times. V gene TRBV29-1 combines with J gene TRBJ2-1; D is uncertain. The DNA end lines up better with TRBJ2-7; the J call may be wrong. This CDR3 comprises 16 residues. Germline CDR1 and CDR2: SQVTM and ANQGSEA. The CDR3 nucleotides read TGCAGCGCCTACCTCCAGGAGTTAAGGTCCTACAATGAGCAGTACTTC. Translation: CSAYLQELRSYNEQYF.

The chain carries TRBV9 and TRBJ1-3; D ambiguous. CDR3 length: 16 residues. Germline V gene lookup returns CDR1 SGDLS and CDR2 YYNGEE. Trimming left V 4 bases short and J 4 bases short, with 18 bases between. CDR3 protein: CASSINLNMGGNTIYF. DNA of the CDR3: TGTGCCAGCAGCATCAACTTGAACATGGGAGGAAACACCATATATTTT.

The CDR3 coding sequence is TGCAGTGCTAGAGATCCCCAGTCATTCTACGAGCAGTACTTC. It encodes CSARDPQSFYEQYF. V and J are TRBV20-1 and TRBJ2-7; D is unresolved. Trimming stripped 0 bases from V and 3 bases from J, with 12 bases between. The CDR3 runs to 14 residues. The V gene's germline CDR1 is DFQATT and CDR2 SNEGSKA (reference sequence).

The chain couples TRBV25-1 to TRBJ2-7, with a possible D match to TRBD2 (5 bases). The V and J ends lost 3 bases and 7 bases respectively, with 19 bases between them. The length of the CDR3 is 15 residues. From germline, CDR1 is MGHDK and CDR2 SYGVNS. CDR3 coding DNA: TGTGCCAGCAGTGATAGGCTCTCATCGGGGAATGAGCAGTACTTC. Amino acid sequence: CASSDRLSSGNEQYF.

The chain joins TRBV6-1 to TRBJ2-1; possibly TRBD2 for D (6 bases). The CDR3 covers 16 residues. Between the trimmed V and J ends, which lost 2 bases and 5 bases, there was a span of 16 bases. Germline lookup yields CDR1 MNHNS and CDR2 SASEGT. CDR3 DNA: TGTGCCAGCAGTGAACATGGAGGGGAAGGGGACAATGAGCAGTTCTTC. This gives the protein CASSEHGGEGDNEQFF.

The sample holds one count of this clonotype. For the CDR3, the DNA is TGTGCCAGCAGCCATCAGACAGGGGGTGAGACCCAGTACTTC. It specifies CASSHQTGGETQYF. This rearrangement joins TRBV7-7 to TRBJ2-5, with TRBD1 matching over 9 bases. Germline CDR1 SSHAT, CDR2 FNYEAQ (reference sequence). The CDR3 consists of 14 residues. J gave up 5 bases and V 5 bases, and 6 bases lay outside the gene matches.

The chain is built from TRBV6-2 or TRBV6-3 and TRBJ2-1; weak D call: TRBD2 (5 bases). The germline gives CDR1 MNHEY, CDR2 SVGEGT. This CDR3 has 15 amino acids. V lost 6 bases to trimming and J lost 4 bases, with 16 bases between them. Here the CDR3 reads CASSPRGGRYNEQFF. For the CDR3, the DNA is TGTGCCAGCAGCCCCCGGGGTGGAAGATACAATGAGCAGTTCTTC.

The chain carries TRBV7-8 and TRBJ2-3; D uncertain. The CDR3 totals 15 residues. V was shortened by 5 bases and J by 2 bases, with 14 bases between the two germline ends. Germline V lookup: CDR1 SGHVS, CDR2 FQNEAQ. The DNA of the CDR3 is TGTGCCAGCAGCCTCGGAAGTTCGGTCACAGATACGCAGTATTTT. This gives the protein CASSLGSSVTDTQYF.

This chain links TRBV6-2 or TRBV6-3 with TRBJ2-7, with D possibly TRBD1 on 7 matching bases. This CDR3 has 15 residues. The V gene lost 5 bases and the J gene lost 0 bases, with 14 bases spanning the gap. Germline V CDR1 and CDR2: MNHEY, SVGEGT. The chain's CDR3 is CASSRGTENSYEQYF. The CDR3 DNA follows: TGTGCCAGCAGTCGCGGGACAGAGAACTCCTACGAGCAGTACTTC.

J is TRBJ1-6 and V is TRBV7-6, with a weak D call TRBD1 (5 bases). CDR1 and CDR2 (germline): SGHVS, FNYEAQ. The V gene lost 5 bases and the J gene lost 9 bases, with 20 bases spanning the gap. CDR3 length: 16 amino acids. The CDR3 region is CASSPGQFGGGSPLHF. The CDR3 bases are TGTGCCAGCAGCCCCGGACAATTCGGTGGGGGTTCACCCCTCCACTTT.

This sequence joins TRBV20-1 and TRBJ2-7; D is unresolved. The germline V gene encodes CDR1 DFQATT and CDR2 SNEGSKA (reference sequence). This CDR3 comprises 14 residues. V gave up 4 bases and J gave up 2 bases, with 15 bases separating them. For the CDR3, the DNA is TGCAGTGCTACATCGGCCAGGAGTGCCTACGAGCAGTACTTC. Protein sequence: CSATSARSAYEQYF.

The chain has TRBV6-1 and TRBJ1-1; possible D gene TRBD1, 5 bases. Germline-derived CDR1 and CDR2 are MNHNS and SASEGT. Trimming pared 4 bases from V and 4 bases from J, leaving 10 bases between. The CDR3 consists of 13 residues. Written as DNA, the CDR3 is TGTGCCAGCAGTGCTGCCAGGGCCACTGAAGCTTTCTTT. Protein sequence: CASSAARATEAFF.

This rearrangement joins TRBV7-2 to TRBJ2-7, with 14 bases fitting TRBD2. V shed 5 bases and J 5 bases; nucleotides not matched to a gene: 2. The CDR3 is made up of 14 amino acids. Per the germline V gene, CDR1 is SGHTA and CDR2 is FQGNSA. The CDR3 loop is CASSAGLAGDEQYF. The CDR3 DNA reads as TGTGCCAGCAGCGCGGGACTAGCGGGAGACGAGCAGTACTTC.

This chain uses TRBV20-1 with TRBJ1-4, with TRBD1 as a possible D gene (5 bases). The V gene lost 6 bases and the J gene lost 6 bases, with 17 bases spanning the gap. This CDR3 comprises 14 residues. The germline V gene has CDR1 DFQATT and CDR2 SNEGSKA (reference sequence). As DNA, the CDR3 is TGCAGTGCACTTATATCAGGGTTTCATGAAAAACTGTTTTTT. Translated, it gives CSALISGFHEKLFF.

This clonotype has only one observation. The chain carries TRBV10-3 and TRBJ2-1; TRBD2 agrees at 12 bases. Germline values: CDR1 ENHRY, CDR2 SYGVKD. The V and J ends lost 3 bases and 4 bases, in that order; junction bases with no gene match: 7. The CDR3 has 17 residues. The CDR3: CAISDTSGRLRYNEQFF. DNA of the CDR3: TGTGCCATCAGTGACACTAGCGGGAGGTTAAGATACAATGAGCAGTTCTTC.

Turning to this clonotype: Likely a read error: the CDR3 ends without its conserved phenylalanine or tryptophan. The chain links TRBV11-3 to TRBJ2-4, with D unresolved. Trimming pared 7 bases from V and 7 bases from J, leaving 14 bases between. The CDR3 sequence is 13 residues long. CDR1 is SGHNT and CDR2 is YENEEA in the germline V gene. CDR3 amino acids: CASNQVGLNIQYL. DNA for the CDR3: TGTGCCAGCAACCAAGTGGGGTTGAACATTCAGTACTTA.

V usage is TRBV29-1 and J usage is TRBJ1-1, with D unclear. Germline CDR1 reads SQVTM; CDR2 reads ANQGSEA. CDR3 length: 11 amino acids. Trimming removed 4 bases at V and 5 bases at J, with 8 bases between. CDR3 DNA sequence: TGCAGCGTTGGCTGGAGGACTGAAGCTTTCTTT. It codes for CSVGWRTEAFF.